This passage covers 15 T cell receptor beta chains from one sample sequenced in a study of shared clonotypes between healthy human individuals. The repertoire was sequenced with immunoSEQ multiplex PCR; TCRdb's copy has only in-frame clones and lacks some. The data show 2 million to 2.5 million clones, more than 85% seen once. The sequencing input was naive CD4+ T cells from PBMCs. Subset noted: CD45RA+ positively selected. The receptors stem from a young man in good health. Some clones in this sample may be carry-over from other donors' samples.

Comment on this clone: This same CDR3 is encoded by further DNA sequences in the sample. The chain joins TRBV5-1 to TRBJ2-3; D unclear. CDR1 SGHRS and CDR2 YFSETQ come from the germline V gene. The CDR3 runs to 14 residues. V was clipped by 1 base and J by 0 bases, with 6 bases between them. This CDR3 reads CASSLLPSTDTQYF. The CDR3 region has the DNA TGCGCCAGCAGCTTGCTACCAAGCACAGATACGCAGTATTTT.

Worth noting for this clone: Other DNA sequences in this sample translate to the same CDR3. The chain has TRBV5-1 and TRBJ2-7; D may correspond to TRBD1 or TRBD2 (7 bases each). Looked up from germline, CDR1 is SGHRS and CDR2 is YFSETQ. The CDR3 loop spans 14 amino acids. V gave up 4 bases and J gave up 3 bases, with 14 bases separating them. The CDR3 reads CASSRSGDSYEQYF. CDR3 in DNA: TGCGCCAGCAGCCGCAGCGGGGACAGCTACGAGCAGTACTTC.

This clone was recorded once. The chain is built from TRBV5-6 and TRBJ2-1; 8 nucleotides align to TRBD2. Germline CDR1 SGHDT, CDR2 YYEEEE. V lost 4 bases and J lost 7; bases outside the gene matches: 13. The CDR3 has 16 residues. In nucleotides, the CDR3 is TGTGCCAGCAGCCCTAGATTCCGGGAGGGTAATAATGAGCAGTTCTTC. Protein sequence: CASSPRFREGNNEQFF.

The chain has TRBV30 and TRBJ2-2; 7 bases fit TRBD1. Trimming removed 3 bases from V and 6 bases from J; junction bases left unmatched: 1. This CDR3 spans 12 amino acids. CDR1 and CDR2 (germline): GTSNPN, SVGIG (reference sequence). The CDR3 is CAWRTGSGELFF. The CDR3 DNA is TGTGCCTGGAGGACAGGGTCCGGGGAGCTGTTTTTT.

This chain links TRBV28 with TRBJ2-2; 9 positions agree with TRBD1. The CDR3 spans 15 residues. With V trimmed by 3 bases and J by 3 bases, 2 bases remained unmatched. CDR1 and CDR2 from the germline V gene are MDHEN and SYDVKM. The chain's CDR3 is CASSFRDRDTGELFF. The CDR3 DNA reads TGTGCCAGCAGTTTTAGGGACAGGGACACCGGGGAGCTGTTTTTT.

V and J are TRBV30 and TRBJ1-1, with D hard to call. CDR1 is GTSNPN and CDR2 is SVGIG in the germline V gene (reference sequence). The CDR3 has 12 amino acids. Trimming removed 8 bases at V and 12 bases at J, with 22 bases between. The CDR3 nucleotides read TGTGCCGCCCGGGTCACCCAAATCGGATCTTTCTTT. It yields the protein CAARVTQIGSFF.

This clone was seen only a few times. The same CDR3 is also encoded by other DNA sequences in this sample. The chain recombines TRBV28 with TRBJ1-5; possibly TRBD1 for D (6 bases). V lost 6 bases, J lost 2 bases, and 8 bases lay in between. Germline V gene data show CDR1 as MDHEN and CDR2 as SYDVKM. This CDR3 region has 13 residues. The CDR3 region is CASRQGGNQPQHF. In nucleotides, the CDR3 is TGTGCCAGCAGACAGGGTGGCAATCAGCCCCAGCATTTT.

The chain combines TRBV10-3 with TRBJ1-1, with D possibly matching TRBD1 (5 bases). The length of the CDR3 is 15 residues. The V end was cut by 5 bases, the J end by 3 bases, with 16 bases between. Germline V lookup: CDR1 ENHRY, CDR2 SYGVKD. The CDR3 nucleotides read TGTGCCATCAGTAAGGGGACGGATACCTACACTGAAGCTTTCTTT. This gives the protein CAISKGTDTYTEAFF.

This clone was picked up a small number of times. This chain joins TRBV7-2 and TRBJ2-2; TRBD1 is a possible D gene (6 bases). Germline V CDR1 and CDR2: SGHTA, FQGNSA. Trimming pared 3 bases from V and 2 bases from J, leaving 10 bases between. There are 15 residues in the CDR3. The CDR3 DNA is TGTGCCAGCAGCTTTTCGGACAGAAACACCGGGGAGCTGTTTTTT. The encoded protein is CASSFSDRNTGELFF.

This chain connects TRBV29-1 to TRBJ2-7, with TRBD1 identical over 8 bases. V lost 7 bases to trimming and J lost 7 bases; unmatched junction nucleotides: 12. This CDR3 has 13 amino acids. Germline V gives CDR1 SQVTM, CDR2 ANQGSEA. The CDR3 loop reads CSARTGTQFEQYF. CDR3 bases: TGCAGCGCCAGGACAGGGACGCAATTTGAGCAGTACTTC.

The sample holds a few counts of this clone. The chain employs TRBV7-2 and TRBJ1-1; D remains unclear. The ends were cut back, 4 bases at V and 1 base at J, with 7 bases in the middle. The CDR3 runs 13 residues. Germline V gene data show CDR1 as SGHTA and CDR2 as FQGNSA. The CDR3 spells CASSSKSNTEAFF. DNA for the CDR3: TGTGCCAGCAGCTCTAAATCGAACACTGAAGCTTTCTTT.

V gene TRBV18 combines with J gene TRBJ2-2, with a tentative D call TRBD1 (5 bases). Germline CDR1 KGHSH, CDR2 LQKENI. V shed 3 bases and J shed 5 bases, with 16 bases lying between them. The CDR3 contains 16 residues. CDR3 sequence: CASSPRQGTRTGELFF. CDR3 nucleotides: TGTGCCAGCTCACCTCGTCAGGGTACAAGAACCGGGGAGCTGTTTTTT.

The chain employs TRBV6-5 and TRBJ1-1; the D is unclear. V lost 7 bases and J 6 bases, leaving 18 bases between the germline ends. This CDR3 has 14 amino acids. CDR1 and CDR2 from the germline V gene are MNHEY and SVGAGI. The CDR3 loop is CASNFRSTMAEAFF. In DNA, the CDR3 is TGTGCCAGCAACTTCCGGTCGACGATGGCTGAAGCTTTCTTT.

As DNA, the CDR3 is TGTGCCACCACCAAGGGGGCCGGGACAGGGAACACCGGGGAGCTGTTTTTT. It yields the protein CATTKGAGTGNTGELFF. The V and J genes are TRBV19 and TRBJ2-2, with 8 bases fitting TRBD1. The germline gives CDR1 LNHDA, CDR2 SQIVND (reference sequence). V lost 10 bases, J lost 1 base, and 14 bases stayed unmatched. The CDR3 totals 17 residues. The complete variable domain, with remaining parts taken from reference TRBV19 and TRBJ2-2, reads DGGITQSPKYLFRKEGQNVTLSCEQNLNHDAMYWYRQDPGQGLRLIYYSQIVNDFQKGDIAEGYSVSREKKESFPLTVTSAQKNPTAFYLCATTKGAGTGNTGELFFGEGSRLTVL.

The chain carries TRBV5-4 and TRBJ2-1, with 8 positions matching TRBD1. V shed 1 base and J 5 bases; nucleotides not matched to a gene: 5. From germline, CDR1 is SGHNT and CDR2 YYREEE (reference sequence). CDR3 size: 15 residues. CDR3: CASSLQGTGNNEQFF. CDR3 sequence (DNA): TGTGCCAGCAGCTTGCAAGGGACAGGTAACAATGAGCAGTTCTTC.